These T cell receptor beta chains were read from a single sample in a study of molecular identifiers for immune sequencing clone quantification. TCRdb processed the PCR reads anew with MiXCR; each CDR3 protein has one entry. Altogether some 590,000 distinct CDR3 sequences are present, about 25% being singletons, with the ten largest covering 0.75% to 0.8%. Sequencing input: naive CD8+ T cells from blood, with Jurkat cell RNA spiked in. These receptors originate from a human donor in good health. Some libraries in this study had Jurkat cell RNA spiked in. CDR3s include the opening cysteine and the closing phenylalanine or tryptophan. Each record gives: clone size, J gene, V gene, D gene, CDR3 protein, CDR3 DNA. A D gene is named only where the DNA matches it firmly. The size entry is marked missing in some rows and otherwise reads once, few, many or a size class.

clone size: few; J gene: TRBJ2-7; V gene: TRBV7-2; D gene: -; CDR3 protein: CASSLEDSTTYEQYF; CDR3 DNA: TGTGCCAGCAGCTTAGAGGACAGCACCACCTACGAGCAGTACTTC
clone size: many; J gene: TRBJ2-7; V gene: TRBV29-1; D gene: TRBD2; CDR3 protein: CSVEDRTSGGYEQYF; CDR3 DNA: TGCAGCGTTGAAGATCGGACTAGCGGGGGCTACGAGCAGTACTTC
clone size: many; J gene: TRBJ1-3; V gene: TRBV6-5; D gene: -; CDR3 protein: CASSYGSGAGNTIYF; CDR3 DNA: TGTGCCAGCAGTTATGGGAGTGGCGCTGGAAACACCATATATTTT
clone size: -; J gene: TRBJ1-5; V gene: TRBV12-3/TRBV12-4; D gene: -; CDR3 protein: CASSLAGSNRPQHF; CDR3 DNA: TGTGCCAGCAGTTTGGCAGGGTCCAATCGGCCCCAGCATTTT
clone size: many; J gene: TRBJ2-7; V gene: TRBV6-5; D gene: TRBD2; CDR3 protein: CASSYSGREAVYEQYF; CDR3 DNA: TGTGCCAGCAGTTACTCCGGGCGGGAGGCTGTCTACGAGCAGTACTTC
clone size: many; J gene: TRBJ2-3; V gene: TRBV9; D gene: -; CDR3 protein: CASSGRLFSTDTQYF; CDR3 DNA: TGTGCCAGCAGCGGACGACTTTTTAGCACAGATACGCAGTATTTT
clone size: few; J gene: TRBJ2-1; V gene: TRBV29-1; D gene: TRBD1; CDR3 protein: CSVEQGVPSYNEQFF; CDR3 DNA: TGCAGCGTTGAACAGGGGGTGCCCTCCTACAATGAGCAGTTCTTC
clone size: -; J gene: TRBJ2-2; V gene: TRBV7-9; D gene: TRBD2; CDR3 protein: CARRRAETSLPGERFF; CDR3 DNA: TGTGCCCGCCGCCGGGCGGAGACTAGCTTACCCGGGGAGCGGTTTTTT
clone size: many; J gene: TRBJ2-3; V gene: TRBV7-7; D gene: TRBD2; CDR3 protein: CASSLGTASGRHSDTQYF; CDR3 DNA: TGTGCTAGCAGCTTAGGGACGGCTAGCGGGAGGCATTCGGATACGCAGTATTTT
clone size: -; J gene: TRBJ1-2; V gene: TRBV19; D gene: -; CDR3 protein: CASSIATGAHYDYTF; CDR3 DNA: TGTGCCAGTAGTATAGCCACAGGCGCCCACTATGACTACACCTTC
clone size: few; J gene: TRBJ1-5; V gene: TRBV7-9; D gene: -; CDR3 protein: CASSTDGNQPQHF; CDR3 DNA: TGTGCCAGCAGCACTGACGGGAATCAGCCCCAGCATTTT
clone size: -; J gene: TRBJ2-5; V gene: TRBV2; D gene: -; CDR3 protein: CARGTQEETQYF; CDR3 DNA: TGTGCCAGGGGGACACAGGAAGAGACCCAGTACTTC
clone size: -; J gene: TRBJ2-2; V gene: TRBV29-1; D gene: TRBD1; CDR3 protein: CSADREHTGELFF; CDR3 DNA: TGCAGCGCCGACAGGGAGCACACCGGGGAGCTGTTTTTT
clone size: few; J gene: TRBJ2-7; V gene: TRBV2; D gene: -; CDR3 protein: CASRGLEQYF; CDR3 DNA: TGTGCCAGCAGGGGGCTGGAGCAGTACTTC
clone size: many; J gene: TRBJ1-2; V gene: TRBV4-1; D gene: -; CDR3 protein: CASSQDRWAGAGYTF; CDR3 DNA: TGCGCCAGCAGCCAAGATCGCTGGGCGGGGGCTGGCTACACCTTC
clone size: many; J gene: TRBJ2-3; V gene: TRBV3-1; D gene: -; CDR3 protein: CASSQDSPGTDTQYF; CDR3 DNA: TGTGCCAGCAGCCAAGATTCCCCAGGCACAGATACGCAGTATTTT
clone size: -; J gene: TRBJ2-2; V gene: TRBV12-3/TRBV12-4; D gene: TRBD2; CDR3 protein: CASSLEVSGRFGELFF; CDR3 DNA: TGTGCCAGCAGTTTAGAAGTTAGCGGGAGGTTCGGGGAGCTGTTTTTT
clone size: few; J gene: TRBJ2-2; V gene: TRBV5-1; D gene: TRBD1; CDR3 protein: CASSSDRPPGELFF; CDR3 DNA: TGCGCCAGCAGCTCGGACAGGCCTCCCGGGGAGCTGTTTTTT
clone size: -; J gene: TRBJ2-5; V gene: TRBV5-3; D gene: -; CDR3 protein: CASNPGCGETQYF; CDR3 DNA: TGTGCCAGCAATCCGGGATGCGGGGAGACCCAGTACTTC
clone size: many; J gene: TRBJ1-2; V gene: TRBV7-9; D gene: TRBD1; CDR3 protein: CASSSTRTGKNYGYTF; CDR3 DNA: TGTGCCAGCAGTTCTACTCGGACAGGGAAGAACTATGGCTACACCTTC
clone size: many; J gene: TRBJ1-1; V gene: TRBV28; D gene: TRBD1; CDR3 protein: CASSPQGYMNTEAFF; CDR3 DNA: TGTGCCAGCAGCCCACAGGGGTACATGAACACTGAAGCTTTCTTT
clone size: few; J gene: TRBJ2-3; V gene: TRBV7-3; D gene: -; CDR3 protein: CASSFITTFDTQYF; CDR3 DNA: TGTGCCAGCAGCTTTATAACGACCTTTGATACGCAGTATTTT
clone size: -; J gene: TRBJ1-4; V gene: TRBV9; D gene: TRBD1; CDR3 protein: CASSVGTGRESLFF; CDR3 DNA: TGTGCCAGCAGCGTCGGGACAGGGCGGGAATCCCTGTTTTTT
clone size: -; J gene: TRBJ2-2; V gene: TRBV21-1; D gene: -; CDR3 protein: CASRDKQLFF; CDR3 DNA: TGTGCCAGCAGGGATAAGCAGCTGTTTTTT
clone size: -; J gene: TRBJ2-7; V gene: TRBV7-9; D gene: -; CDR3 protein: CASSSGTQGTYERYF; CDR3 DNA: TGTGCCAGCAGCTCAGGGACCCAAGGCACCTACGAGCGGTACTTC
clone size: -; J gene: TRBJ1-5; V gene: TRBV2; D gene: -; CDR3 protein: CASKVGYGDQPQHF; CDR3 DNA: TGTGCCAGCAAAGTAGGGTATGGAGATCAGCCCCAGCATTTT
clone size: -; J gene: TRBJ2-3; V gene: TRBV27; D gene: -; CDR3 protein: CASSPWDPRDTQYF; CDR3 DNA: TGTGCCAGCAGTCCCTGGGACCCCCGGGATACGCAGTATTTT
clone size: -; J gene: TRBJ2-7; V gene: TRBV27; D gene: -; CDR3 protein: CASSLIWTSYEQYF; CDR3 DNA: TGTGCCAGCAGTTTAATCTGGACAAGCTACGAGCAGTACTTC
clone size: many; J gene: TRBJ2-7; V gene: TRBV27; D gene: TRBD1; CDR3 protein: CASSRTGQGYEQYF; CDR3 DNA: TGTGCCAGCAGCCGAACGGGACAGGGGTACGAGCAGTACTTC
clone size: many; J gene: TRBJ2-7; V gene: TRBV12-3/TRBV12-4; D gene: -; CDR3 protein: CASSSPRVAAYEQYF; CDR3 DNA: TGTGCCAGCAGCTCTCCCAGGGTAGCGGCCTACGAGCAGTACTTC
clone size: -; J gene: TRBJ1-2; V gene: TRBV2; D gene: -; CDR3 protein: CASKPSRGESYGYTF; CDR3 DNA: TGTGCCAGCAAGCCCAGCAGGGGCGAGAGCTATGGCTACACCTTC
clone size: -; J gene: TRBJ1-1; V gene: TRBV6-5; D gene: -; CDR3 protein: CASSYSGGVTEAFF; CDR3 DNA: TGTGCCAGCAGTTACTCGGGGGGGGTCACTGAAGCTTTCTTT
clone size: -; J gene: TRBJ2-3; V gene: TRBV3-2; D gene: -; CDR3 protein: CPSSHTLSSGGPWDTQYF; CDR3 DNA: TGTCCCAGCAGCCACACCCTCTCTAGCGGGGGTCCTTGGGATACGCAGTATTTT
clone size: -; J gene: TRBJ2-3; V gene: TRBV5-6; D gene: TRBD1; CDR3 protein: CASSLGQDATDTQYF; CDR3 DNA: TGTGCCAGCAGCTTAGGACAGGATGCCACAGATACGCAGTATTTT
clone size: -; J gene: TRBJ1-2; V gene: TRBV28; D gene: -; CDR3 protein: CASSPHPDGYTF; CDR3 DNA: TGTGCCAGCAGCCCACATCCAGATGGCTACACCTTC
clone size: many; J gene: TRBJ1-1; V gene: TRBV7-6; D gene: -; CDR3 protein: CASRRGDDTEAFF; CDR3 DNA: TGTGCCAGCAGGCGGGGGGACGACACTGAAGCTTTCTTT
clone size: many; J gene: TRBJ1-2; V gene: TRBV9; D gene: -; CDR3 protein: CASSVEFDEHYGYTF; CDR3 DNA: TGTGCCAGCAGCGTAGAGTTTGACGAACACTATGGCTACACCTTC
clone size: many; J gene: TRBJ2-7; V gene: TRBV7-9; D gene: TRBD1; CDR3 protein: CASSSPGQSYEQYF; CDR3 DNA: TGTGCCAGCAGCTCGCCGGGACAGAGTTACGAGCAGTACTTC
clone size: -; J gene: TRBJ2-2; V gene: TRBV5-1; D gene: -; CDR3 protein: CASGFGVSTGELFF; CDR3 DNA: TGCGCCAGCGGGTTCGGGGTCAGCACCGGGGAGCTGTTTTTT
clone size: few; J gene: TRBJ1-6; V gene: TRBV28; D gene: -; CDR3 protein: CASSASGTLNNSPLHF; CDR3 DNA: TGTGCCAGCAGTGCCTCCGGGACCCTCAATAATTCACCCCTCCACTTT
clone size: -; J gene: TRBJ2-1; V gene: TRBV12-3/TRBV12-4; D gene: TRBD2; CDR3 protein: CASSPSGGPNNEQFF; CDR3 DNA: TGTGCCAGCAGTCCTAGCGGGGGCCCTAACAATGAGCAGTTCTTC
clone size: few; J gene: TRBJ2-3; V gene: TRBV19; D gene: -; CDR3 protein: CASSRLVIAGTQYF; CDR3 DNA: TGTGCCAGTAGTCGACTGGTGATTGCAGGTACGCAGTATTTT
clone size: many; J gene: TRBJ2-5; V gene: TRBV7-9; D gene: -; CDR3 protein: CASSLVGSQEAQYF; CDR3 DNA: TGTGCCAGCAGCTTAGTCGGCAGTCAAGAGGCCCAGTACTTC
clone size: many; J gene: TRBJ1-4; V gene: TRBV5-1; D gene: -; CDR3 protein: CASSLAGTHEKLFF; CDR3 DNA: TGCGCCAGCAGCTTGGCCGGGACACACGAAAAACTGTTTTTT
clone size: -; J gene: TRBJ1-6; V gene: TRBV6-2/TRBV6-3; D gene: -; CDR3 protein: CVSSYATGSWSPLHF; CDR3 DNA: TGTGTCAGCAGTTACGCCACGGGTTCGTGGTCACCCCTCCACTTT
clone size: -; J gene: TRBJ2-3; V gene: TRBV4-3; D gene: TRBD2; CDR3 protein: CASSQDSGGGASNTQYF; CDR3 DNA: TGCGCCAGCAGCCAAGATTCTGGCGGGGGGGCCTCAAATACGCAGTATTTT
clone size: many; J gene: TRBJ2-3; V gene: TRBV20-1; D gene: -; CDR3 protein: CSARDPQDYTRPIDTQYF; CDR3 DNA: TGCAGTGCTAGGGACCCTCAAGACTACACCAGGCCCATAGATACGCAGTATTTT
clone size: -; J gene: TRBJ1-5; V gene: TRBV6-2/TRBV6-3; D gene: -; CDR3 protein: CASSYTILRGGGQPQHF; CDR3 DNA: TGTGCCAGCAGTTACACTATCTTACGGGGAGGCGGACAGCCCCAGCATTTT
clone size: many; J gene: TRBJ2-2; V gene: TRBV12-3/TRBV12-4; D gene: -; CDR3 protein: CASSGGPGPEGKNTGELFF; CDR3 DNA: TGTGCCAGCAGTGGAGGGCCGGGACCCGAGGGGAAGAACACCGGGGAGCTGTTTTTT
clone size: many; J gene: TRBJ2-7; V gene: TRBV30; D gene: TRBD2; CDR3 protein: CAWSPTSGVDEQYF; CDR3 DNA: TGTGCCTGGAGTCCAACTAGCGGGGTGGACGAGCAGTACTTC
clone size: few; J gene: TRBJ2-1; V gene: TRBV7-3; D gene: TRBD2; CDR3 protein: CASSTGTSGSNEQFF; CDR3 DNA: TGTGCCAGCAGCACTGGGACTAGCGGGAGTAATGAGCAGTTCTTC
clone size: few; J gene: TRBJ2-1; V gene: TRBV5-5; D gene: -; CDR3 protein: CASSLDASVGAQQFF; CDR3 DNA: TGTGCCAGCAGCTTGGACGCCTCCGTCGGAGCACAGCAGTTCTTC
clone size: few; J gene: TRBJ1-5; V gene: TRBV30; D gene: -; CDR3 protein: CAWSVLGVLQPQHF; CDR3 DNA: TGTGCCTGGAGTGTACTAGGGGTCCTGCAGCCCCAGCATTTT
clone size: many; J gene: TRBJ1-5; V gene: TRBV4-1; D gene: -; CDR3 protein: CASSQVHELPNQPQHF; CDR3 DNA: TGCGCCAGCAGCCAAGTTCACGAATTGCCCAATCAGCCCCAGCATTTT
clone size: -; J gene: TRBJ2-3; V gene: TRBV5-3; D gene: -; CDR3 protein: CASSRPGSSWGPDTQYF; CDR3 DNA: TGTGCCAGCAGCCGGCCGGGCTCAAGTTGGGGCCCAGATACGCAGTATTTT
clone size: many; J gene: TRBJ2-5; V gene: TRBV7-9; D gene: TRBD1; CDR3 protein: CASSSRDRGDETQYF; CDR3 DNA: TGTGCCAGCAGCTCCAGGGACAGGGGGGACGAGACCCAGTACTTC
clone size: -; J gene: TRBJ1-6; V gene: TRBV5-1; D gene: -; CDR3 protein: CASSLLGYRKAFLHF; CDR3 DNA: TGCGCCAGCAGCTTACTTGGTTATAGAAAGGCATTCCTCCACTTT
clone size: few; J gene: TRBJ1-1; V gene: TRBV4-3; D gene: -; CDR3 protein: CASSHRAGGTEAFF; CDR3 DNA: TGCGCCAGCAGCCACAGGGCGGGGGGCACTGAAGCTTTCTTT
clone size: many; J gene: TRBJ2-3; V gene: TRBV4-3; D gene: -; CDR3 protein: CASSQAGESTDTQYF; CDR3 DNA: TGCGCCAGCAGCCAAGCGGGAGAGTCCACAGATACGCAGTATTTT